This T cell receptor (beta chain) is drawn from a study of identical twins. Whole-study results and caveats: Cord blood beta clonotypes present at high abundance carried fewer insertions; no such pattern appeared in memory repertoires. Out-of-frame TCR alpha sharing in monozygotic twins exceeded recombination model predictions. Findings came from cross-sectional statistics, without long-term follow-up of donors.

From the 5' RACE reads, TCRdb called clonotypes with MiXCR, one entry per CDR3 protein. The sample has approximately 600,000 distinct CDR3 sequences; roughly 7.1% are singletons. CDR3 length: 13 amino acids. Trimming stripped 5 bases from V and 6 bases from J, with 13 bases between. Germline-derived CDR1 and CDR2 are KGHSH and LQKENI. This clonotype was observed a few times. Its antigen is undetermined. Another study also made use of these data, one on yellow fever vaccine responses in identical twins.

The TCR originated in a young woman in good health. Sequenced: PBMCs. V and J are TRBV18 and TRBJ1-1; D unclear. The CDR3 is CASSTDPLSEAFF. CDR3 coding DNA: TGTGCCAGCTCAACCGACCCGCTATCTGAAGCTTTCTTT.